The sequence of this T cell receptor beta chain was determined in a study of CXCR3-negative and CXCR3-positive naive CD8 T cells. The study's findings and limits: CXCR3-expressing naive cells carried TRB CDR3s more hydrophobic than those of CXCR3-negative naive cells.

Concerning this clonotype: Its specificity is not known.

Researchers prepared the TRB cDNA libraries using 5' RACE with UMI labels. TCRdb re-analyzed the 5' RACE reads; it lists each CDR3 protein once, without DNA. Recorded for this sample: 130,000 or so distinct CDR3 sequences. The CDR3 is 16 residues long. The germline CDR1 and CDR2 sequences are SGHTA and FQGNSA. The rearrangement joins TRBV7-2 to TRBJ1-5; TCRdb selects TRBD1, and the lack of DNA leaves this call unchecked. This clonotype originated in a human donor in good health. Some clones in this sample may be carry-over from other donors' samples. Material: naive CXCR3- CD8+ T cells from blood. Described subset: CD45RO-CCR7+CD27+CD95- naive CD8+ T cells lacking CXCR3 (TNR3-). The CDR3 spells CASSLSPGSGNQPQHF.